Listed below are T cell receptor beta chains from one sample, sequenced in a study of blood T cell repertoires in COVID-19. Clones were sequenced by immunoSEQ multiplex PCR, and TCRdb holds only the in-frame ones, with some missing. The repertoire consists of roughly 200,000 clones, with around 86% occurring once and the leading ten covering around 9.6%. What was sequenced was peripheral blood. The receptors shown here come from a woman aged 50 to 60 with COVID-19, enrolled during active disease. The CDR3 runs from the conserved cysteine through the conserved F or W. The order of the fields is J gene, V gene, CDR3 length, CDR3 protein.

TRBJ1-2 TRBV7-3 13 CASSLGGGDGYTF
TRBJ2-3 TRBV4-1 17 CASSQDEAGGGTDTQYF
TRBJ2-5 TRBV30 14 CAWSVHRMRETQYF
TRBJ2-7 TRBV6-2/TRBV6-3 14 CASSWSGTPHEQYF
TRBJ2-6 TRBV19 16 CASSINRFSGANVLTF
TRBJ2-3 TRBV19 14 CATRDRGFTDTQYF
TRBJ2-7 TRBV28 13 CASSLQGVREQYF
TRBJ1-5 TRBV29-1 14 CSVTFTGGNQPQHF
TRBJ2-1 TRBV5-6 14 CASSLSGVINEQFF
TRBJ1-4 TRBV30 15 CAWSALWQEGEKLFF
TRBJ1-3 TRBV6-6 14 CASTQGAAGNTIYF
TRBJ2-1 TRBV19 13 CASSYRVHNEQFF
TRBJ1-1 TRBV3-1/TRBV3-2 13 CASSLVQNTEAFF
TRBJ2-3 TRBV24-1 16 CATSDPTGLSTDTQYF
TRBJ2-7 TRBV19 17 CASSPRPGTGDSYEQYF
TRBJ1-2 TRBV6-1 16 CASSALPWTVDYGYTF